This is a list of T cell receptor beta chains from one sample in a study of blood T cell repertoires in COVID-19. Here immunoSEQ multiplex PCR was the method, and the copy in TCRdb shows in-frame clones only, minus some. The table has some 100,000 clones, around three quarters seen once. The specimen was peripheral blood. The receptors derive from a man in his sixties or seventies with acute or convalescent COVID-19. CDR3s include the opening cysteine and the closing phenylalanine or tryptophan. A D gene is named only where the DNA matches it firmly. Clone size, where shown, is once, few, many, or a class for clones that have expanded.

clone_size d_call j_call v_call cdr3_nt cdr3_aa
few TRBD2 TRBJ2-5 TRBV4-1 TGCGCCAGCAGCCAAGGGAGCGGGGGGAATAAAGAGACCCAGTACTTC CASSQGSGGNKETQYF
. . TRBJ1-4 TRBV28 TGTGCCAGCAGTTTTCACGGGTCTAATGAAAAACTGTTTTTT CASSFHGSNEKLFF
. . TRBJ2-3 TRBV5-1 TGCGCCAGCAGCTTGTGGAACAGGGATGCAGATACGCAGTATTTT CASSLWNRDADTQYF
. . TRBJ1-5 TRBV6-6 TGTGCCAGCAGTTACTATCCAGAGCCCCAGCATTTT CASSYYPEPQHF
. . TRBJ2-7 TRBV12-5 TGTGCTAGTGCTTCCTGGGGCAAAAGTTACGAGCAGTACTTC CASASWGKSYEQYF
once . TRBJ1-5 TRBV7-2 TGTGCCAGCAAGGAGTATAGCAATCAGCCCCAGCATTTT CASKEYSNQPQHF
. TRBD1 TRBJ2-7 TRBV15 TGTGCCACCAGCCGGACAGGGGGCGACTACGAGCAGTACTTC CATSRTGGDYEQYF
. TRBD1 TRBJ2-5 TRBV5-1 TGCGCCAGCAGCTTGGACCCCGGGACAGGCCTGTTAGAGACCCAGTACTTC CASSLDPGTGLLETQYF
. TRBD2 TRBJ2-2 TRBV19 TGTGCCAGTAGTATAGCTAGCGGGAGGAGTACCGGGGAGCTGTTTTTT CASSIASGRSTGELFF
. . TRBJ1-2 TRBV4-2 TGTGCCAGCAGCCAAGACCCGACGGATCGGGCCGGAGGGGATGGCTACACCTTC CASSQDPTDRAGGDGYTF
. TRBD1 TRBJ1-1 TRBV5-4 TGTGCCAGCAGCTCGAACAGGGGCCCCAACACTGAAGCTTTCTTT CASSSNRGPNTEAFF
. TRBD2 TRBJ2-3 TRBV5-1 TGCGCCAGCAGCGACTGGGGACTAGCCACCTCTCTAACCCGCACAGATACGCAGTATTTT CASSDWGLATSLTRTDTQYF
. . TRBJ2-1 TRBV5-1 TGCGCCAGCAGCTTAAGGAGGGCGGTTGGGGATGAGCAGTTCTTC CASSLRRAVGDEQFF
. TRBD1 TRBJ2-2 TRBV13 TGTGCCAGCAGCCCAAGGGGACAGGGAAACACCGGGGAGCTGTTTTTT CASSPRGQGNTGELFF
. TRBD2 TRBJ2-7 TRBV7-6 TGTGCCAGCAGCTTACGACTAGCGGGGACCTACGAGCAGTACTTC CASSLRLAGTYEQYF
. . TRBJ2-5 TRBV19 TGTGCCAGTAGTATACAGGATCGAGAGACCCAGTACTTC CASSIQDRETQYF
once . TRBJ2-1 TRBV19 TGTGCCAGTAGTATAGATGGTGTTACGGGATACAATGAGCAGTTCTTC CASSIDGVTGYNEQFF
. . TRBJ2-1 TRBV9 TGTGCCAGCAGCGTAGGAGCGGTATTTACCTACAATGAGCAGTTCTTC CASSVGAVFTYNEQFF
. . TRBJ2-1 TRBV14 TGTGCCACCGCGCTGGGAGACTCTTTAAACAATGAGCAGTTCTTC CATALGDSLNNEQFF
. . TRBJ2-3 TRBV7-3 TGTGCCAGCAGCTTAGACCACCTGGGGCCGCAGTATTTT CASSLDHLGPQYF
few TRBD1 TRBJ1-1 TRBV9 TGTGCCAGCAGCTCCCCGGGACAGGGAAACACTGAAGCTTTCTTT CASSSPGQGNTEAFF
. TRBD2 TRBJ2-5 TRBV5-1 TGCGCCAGCAGCGGACAGACTAGCGTAGAGACCCAGTACTTC CASSGQTSVETQYF
. . TRBJ2-3 TRBV6-5 TGTGCCAGCAGCCCACTCGGTAGCACAGATACGCAGTATTTT CASSPLGSTDTQYF
medium-sized . TRBJ1-5 TRBV7-2 TGTGCCAGCAGCTTCTCCCCCGGTAGCAATCAGCCCCAGCATTTT CASSFSPGSNQPQHF
. . TRBJ2-7 TRBV6-6 TGTGCCAGCAGCCGGGACACCTCCTACGAGCAGTACTTC CASSRDTSYEQYF
. . TRBJ1-1 TRBV28 TGTGCCAGCAGTTTCAGCAGGGGCGGGACTGAAGCTTTCTTT CASSFSRGGTEAFF
once TRBD1 TRBJ1-1 TRBV6-5 TGTGCCAGCAGATACTCCATCGGGACAGGTGAAGCTTTCTTT CASRYSIGTGEAFF
. . TRBJ2-7 TRBV7-8 TGTGCCAGCAGCCAAGTGGGGCCGACCTACGAGCAGTACTTC CASSQVGPTYEQYF
. TRBD1 TRBJ2-7 TRBV7-9 TGTGCCAGCAGCTTAGGTGCGAGGGCAGGGGGTAAATCTTCCTACGAGCAGTACTTC CASSLGARAGGKSSYEQYF
. . TRBJ1-2 TRBV19 TGTGCCAGTAAAGCCCAAGGCAGGCCCTATGGCTACACCTTC CASKAQGRPYGYTF
. TRBD2 TRBJ2-1 TRBV12-3/TRBV12-4 TGTGCCAGCAGTTTTGGCGGGGGCAATGAGCAGTTCTTC CASSFGGGNEQFF
. . TRBJ2-5 TRBV27 TGTGCCAGCAGTTTGCGGGACCAAGAGACCCAGTACTTC CASSLRDQETQYF
. TRBD2 TRBJ2-3 TRBV5-8 TGTGCCAGCAGCCCCGGACTAGCGGGGGCAGATACGCAGTATTTT CASSPGLAGADTQYF
. . TRBJ2-1 TRBV7-2 TGTGCCAGCAGCGCACTAGGGAATGAGCAGTTCTTC CASSALGNEQFF
. TRBD1 TRBJ1-2 TRBV5-8 TGTGCCAGCAGCCGGGGACCGGGACAGCCTAATGGCTACACCTTC CASSRGPGQPNGYTF
. . TRBJ2-1 TRBV6-4 TGTGCCAGCAGTGACCAACTAGCAAGTGAGCAGTTCTTC CASSDQLASEQFF
. . TRBJ2-2 TRBV29-1 TGCAGCGTGCTGGGGGGTAGAAACACCGGGGAGCTGTTTTTT CSVLGGRNTGELFF
few . TRBJ1-5 TRBV28 TGTGCCAGCAGCACATGGACAGAGAGCAATCAGCCCCAGCATTTT CASSTWTESNQPQHF
. TRBD2 TRBJ2-7 TRBV30 TGTGCCTGGAGGGCTAGCGGGAGTTACGAGCAGTACTTC CAWRASGSYEQYF
. . TRBJ1-6 TRBV4-1 TGCGCCAGCAGTCCCCCTCTCGATTCACCCCTCCACTTT CASSPPLDSPLHF
. . TRBJ2-7 TRBV6-5 TGTGCCAGCAGTTACGAAGCTGAATCCTCCTACGAGCAGTACTTC CASSYEAESSYEQYF
. TRBD2 TRBJ2-5 TRBV4-1 TGCGCCAGCAGCCGGACCGGGACTAGCGGGAGTTCAGAGACCCAGTACTTC CASSRTGTSGSSETQYF
. . TRBJ1-6 TRBV7-3 TGTGCCAGCAGCCCGGACAGTCAAAATTCACCCCTCCACTTT CASSPDSQNSPLHF
. TRBD1 TRBJ1-4 TRBV7-9 TGTGCCAGCAGCCCGGGACAGGGAACTAATGAAAAACTGTTTTTT CASSPGQGTNEKLFF
. . TRBJ2-1 TRBV4-1 TGCGCCAGCAGCCAAGACGGGATGCGAAACAAGCAGTTCTTC CASSQDGMRNKQFF
. TRBD2 TRBJ2-7 TRBV5-1 TGCGCCAGCAGCCACGGTGGGTCGGGGGGCTACGAGCAGTACTTC CASSHGGSGGYEQYF
few . TRBJ2-3 TRBV11-2 TGTGCCAGCAGTTGGAGGGGATCAGATACGCAGTATTTT CASSWRGSDTQYF
. . TRBJ2-5 TRBV7-9 TGTGCCAGCAGCCAGAATGCAGCGGACCAAGAGACCCAGTACTTC CASSQNAADQETQYF
. . TRBJ2-7 TRBV5-1 TGCGCCAGCAGCTTCACAGGGCAGGGGCTAGCTGGAGAGCAGTACTTC CASSFTGQGLAGEQYF
. TRBD1 TRBJ1-5 TRBV5-4 TGTGCCAGCAGCTCTGGGACAGACAATCAGCCCCAGCATTTT CASSSGTDNQPQHF
. TRBD2 TRBJ2-3 TRBV19 TGTGCCAGTAGTAGGGTCACCGGGACTAGCGCAGATACGCAGTATTTT CASSRVTGTSADTQYF
. TRBD1 TRBJ1-6 TRBV2 TGTGCCAGTGGACAGGCTGGGTCACCCCTCCACTTT CASGQAGSPLHF